The 25 T cell receptor beta chains reported below all come from one sample, sequenced in a study of T-cell reconstitution after alpha-beta-depleted transplantation in children. For TCRbeta, the library was prepared with unique molecular identifiers. TCRdb processed the PCR reads anew with MiXCR; each CDR3 protein has one entry. The sample shows about 610,000 distinct CDR3 sequences, about 11% of them seen only once. The sequences come from PBMCs from the stem cell graft donor, collected from the stem cell graft. The receptors derive from a human donor who donated a stem cell graft to a child with acute myeloid leukemia.

This clonotype showed up just a few times. The chain carries TRBV11-2 and TRBJ2-1; no clear D gene. The CDR3 contains 18 residues. Germline assignment: CDR1 SGHAT and CDR2 FQNNGV. V was clipped by 5 bases and J by 6 bases, with 26 bases between them. CDR3 in DNA: TGTGCCAGCAGCCTCATAAGACGCCCGGGCAGCGCCCCCAATGAGCAGTTCTTC. This gives the protein CASSLIRRPGSAPNEQFF.

This clonotype was counted between two and nine times. V gene TRBV27 combines with J gene TRBJ1-4; maybe TRBD1 (6 bases). Trimming cost V 3 bases and J 8 bases, with 10 bases left between them. CDR3 length: 13 amino acids. The germline gives CDR1 MNHEY, CDR2 SMNVEV (reference sequence). The DNA for the CDR3 is TGTGCCAGCAGTTTCAGGGGCCAAGAAAAACTGTTTTTT. This gives the protein CASSFRGQEKLFF.

This clonotype showed up many times. V is TRBV29-1 and J is TRBJ2-3; no definite D call. There are 13 residues in the CDR3. In germline, CDR1 is SQVTM, CDR2 ANQGSEA. Trimming pared 4 bases from V and 1 base from J, leaving 9 bases between. The chain's CDR3 is CSVVPAGTDTQYF. In DNA, the CDR3 is TGCAGCGTTGTTCCGGCGGGCACAGATACGCAGTATTTT.

CDR3 nucleotides: TGCGCCAGCAGCAAGACGGTCACAGATACGCAGTATTTT. Amino acid sequence: CASSKTVTDTQYF. The J gene is TRBJ2-3, the V gene TRBV5-1; D uncertain. Germline assignment: CDR1 SGHRS and CDR2 YFSETQ. V lost 4 bases and J 2 bases, leaving 8 bases between the germline ends. The CDR3 spans 13 residues. Drawing the rest from reference TRBV5-1 and TRBJ2-3, the complete variable domain is KAGVTQTPRYLIKTRGQQVTLSCSPISGHRSVSWYQQTPGQGLQFLFEYFSETQRNKGNFPGRFSGRQFSNSRSEMNVSTLELGDSALYLCASSKTVTDTQYFGPGTRLTVL.

This clonotype was found many times. The chain carries TRBV20-1 and TRBJ2-5; D gene uncertain. CDR1 and CDR2 from the germline V gene are DFQATT and SNEGSKA (reference sequence). The CDR3 is made up of 14 amino acids. V lost 1 base to trimming and J lost 7 bases, with 16 bases between them. CDR3: CSARVLLGDATQYF. CDR3 bases: TGCAGTGCTAGAGTCCTCTTAGGAGATGCGACCCAGTACTTC.

This clonotype has only a few counts. The chain joins TRBV5-6 to TRBJ1-1; D is perhaps TRBD1 (5 bases). CDR1 is SGHDT and CDR2 is YYEEEE in the germline V gene. The CDR3 totals 13 residues. Trimming shortened V by 1 base and J by 6 bases, and 10 bases separated the two germline ends. CDR3 sequence: CASSLQGWAEAFF. For the CDR3, the DNA is TGTGCCAGCAGCTTGCAGGGCTGGGCTGAAGCTTTCTTT.

There are many counts of this clonotype. CDR3 in DNA: TGTGCCAGCAGTGCGGGACTCGATTACAATGAGCAGTTCTTC. This sequence encodes CASSAGLDYNEQFF. The V and J genes are TRBV27 and TRBJ2-1; perhaps TRBD2 as D (6 bases). With 5 bases removed from V and 4 bases from J, the gap between germline ends came to 12 bases. The germline V gene has CDR1 MNHEY and CDR2 SMNVEV (reference sequence). The CDR3 loop spans 14 amino acids.

This clonotype was counted at least ten times. The chain has TRBV7-2 and TRBJ1-5, with TRBD1 identical over 9 bases. This CDR3 has 16 amino acids. Looked up from germline, CDR1 is SGHTA and CDR2 is FQGNSA. V lost 3 bases to trimming and J lost 8 bases; unmatched junction nucleotides: 11. This CDR3 is CASSFASGTGTKPQHF. The CDR3 region has the DNA TGTGCCAGCAGCTTCGCCTCCGGGACAGGGACTAAGCCCCAGCATTTT.

This clonotype occurred many times. The chain has TRBV12-3 or TRBV12-4 and TRBJ2-7; maybe TRBD2 (5 bases). The CDR3 is 14 residues long. The ends were cut back, 8 bases at V and 0 bases at J, with 14 bases in the middle. CDR3 coding DNA: TGTGCCAGCGGCACCAGTGGGAGCTCCTACGAGCAGTACTTC. It yields the protein CASGTSGSSYEQYF.

There are many counts of this clonotype. The chain uses TRBV9 and TRBJ2-2; D uncertain. The germline gives CDR1 SGDLS, CDR2 YYNGEE. V was cut by 0 bases and J by 1 base, with 1 base left in between. This CDR3 contains 13 residues. CDR3 in amino acids: CASSVGNTGELFF. The CDR3 DNA reads TGTGCCAGCAGCGTAGGGAACACCGGGGAGCTGTTTTTT.

The table lists this clonotype with a few counts. The chain carries TRBV20-1 and TRBJ2-1, with 13 nucleotides matching TRBD2. J was trimmed by 7 bases and V by 3 bases; bases with no gene match: 3. Germline V CDR1 and CDR2: DFQATT, SNEGSKA (reference sequence). The CDR3 has 14 residues. CDR3: CSARRGLAGNEQFF. The CDR3 DNA reads TGCAGTGCTAGGAGGGGACTAGCGGGGAATGAGCAGTTCTTC.

V and J are TRBV29-1 and TRBJ2-7, with D possibly matching TRBD1 (6 bases). CDR3 length: 11 residues. The V gene's germline CDR1 is SQVTM and CDR2 ANQGSEA. V dropped 5 bases and J dropped 3 bases, with 8 bases sitting between them. CDR3 region: CSVLDSYEQYF. Here the CDR3 DNA reads TGCAGCGTTCTGGACAGCTACGAGCAGTACTTC.

This clonotype has just a few counts. As DNA, the CDR3 is TGCGCCAGCAGCCCCTTCCTCAGGGGGGGCACTGAAGCTTTCTTT. Protein product: CASSPFLRGGTEAFF. The rearrangement links TRBV5-1 to TRBJ1-1; 7 nucleotides agree with TRBD1. Germline CDR1 and CDR2: SGHRS and YFSETQ. The V gene end was trimmed by 4 bases and the J gene end by 4 bases; junction bases not matched to a gene: 10. The CDR3 loop spans 15 amino acids.

This clonotype was recorded many times. In DNA form, the CDR3 reads TGTGCCAGCAGCTTACAAAGGTCCAGACTAGCGGGAGCCGGGGAGCTGTTTTTT. It yields the protein CASSLQRSRLAGAGELFF. This chain uses TRBV11-3 with TRBJ2-2, with 12 bases fitting TRBD2. The CDR3 sequence is 18 residues long. CDR1 SGHNT and CDR2 YENEEA come from the germline V gene. V dropped 2 bases and J dropped 6; count of bases not matched to a gene: 10. Filled out from reference TRBV11-3 and TRBJ2-2, the complete variable domain reads EAGVVQSPRYKIIEKKQPVAFWCNPISGHNTLYWYLQNLGQGPELLIRYENEEAVDDSQLPKDRFSAERLKGVDSTLKIQPAELGDSAVYLCASSLQRSRLAGAGELFFGEGSRLTVL.

J is TRBJ2-3 and V is TRBV7-2; TRBD2 aligns across 12 bases. The CDR3 length is 15 residues. Germline values: CDR1 SGHTA, CDR2 FQGNSA. J was trimmed by 4 bases and V by 5 bases; bases with no gene match: 4. CDR3 bases: TGTGCCAGCAGCCGGACTAGCGGGAAGGCAGATACGCAGTATTTT. Encoded protein: CASSRTSGKADTQYF.

In this sample, this clonotype turned up many times. The chain joins TRBV24-1 to TRBJ2-1; a weak D match, TRBD2 (5 bases). The V gene's germline CDR1 is KGHDR and CDR2 SFDVKD. This CDR3 is 12 amino acids long. V was shortened by 3 bases and J by 8 bases, with 7 bases between the two germline ends. DNA for the CDR3: TGTGCCACCAGTGATAAGCGGTATGAGCAGTTCTTC. Amino acids: CATSDKRYEQFF.

V usage is TRBV5-1 and J usage is TRBJ2-1; TRBD2 agrees at 11 bases. Germline CDR1 SGHRS, CDR2 YFSETQ. This CDR3 contains 15 residues. The V segment lost 3 bases and the J segment 5 bases; nucleotides outside the gene matches: 4. In DNA form, the CDR3 reads TGCGCCAGCAGCTGGACTAGCGGGCCCCACAATGAGCAGTTCTTC. As protein: CASSWTSGPHNEQFF.

The sample holds many counts of this clonotype. The chain links TRBV9 to TRBJ2-2; tentatively, D is TRBD2 (5 bases). The length of the CDR3 is 14 residues. Per the germline V gene, CDR1 is SGDLS and CDR2 is YYNGEE. Trimming cost V 4 bases and J 4 bases, with 11 bases left between them. The CDR3 region is CASSSITSTGELFF. CDR3 DNA sequence: TGTGCCAGCAGCTCCATCACTAGCACCGGGGAGCTGTTTTTT.

This chain uses TRBV20-1 with TRBJ1-5; D unclear. Germline V CDR1 and CDR2: DFQATT, SNEGSKA (reference sequence). V was shortened by 7 bases and J by 0 bases, with 10 bases between the two germline ends. The CDR3 runs to 13 residues. The CDR3 spells CSVDLLSNQPQHF. CDR3 DNA: TGCAGTGTTGACCTCCTTAGCAATCAGCCCCAGCATTTT.

On this clonotype itself: Being one base from a much bigger clone, this may be a read error. It is likely a read error, because the conserved phenylalanine at the end of the CDR3 is missing. This chain joins TRBV5-6 and TRBJ1-2; D is unclear. The CDR3 loop spans 12 amino acids. CDR1 is SGHDT, CDR2 YYEEEE, per germline. Trimming took off 0 bases at V and 10 bases at J, with 10 bases between the two ends. CDR3 nucleotides: TGTGCCAGCAGCTTGGACCGGGGATACTACACCATC. Residues: CASSLDRGYYTI.

This clonotype was observed at least ten times. V gene TRBV27 combines with J gene TRBJ1-2; maybe TRBD1 (6 bases). Germline lookup yields CDR1 MNHEY and CDR2 SMNVEV (reference sequence). Deletions cut 3 bases from V and 4 bases from J, with 15 bases between. The CDR3 length is 15 residues. The CDR3, as DNA: TGTGCCAGCAGTTTCAGTGGGGGCCCCATCTATGGCTACACCTTC. This sequence encodes CASSFSGGPIYGYTF.

This chain connects TRBV28 to TRBJ2-7, with D unresolved. Trimming left V 2 bases short and J 4 bases short, with 9 bases between. CDR3 length: 13 residues. Germline loops: CDR1 MDHEN, CDR2 SYDVKM. CDR3 nucleotides: TGTGCCAGCAGTTTAACGGACGGGTACGAGCAGTACTTC. It specifies CASSLTDGYEQYF.

CDR3 DNA: TGTGCCAGCAGCGTAGAGGGCCTCCCGGGCTCACCCCTCCACTTT. Translating it yields CASSVEGLPGSPLHF. The chain employs TRBV9 and TRBJ1-6; D remains unclear. The V and J ends lost 0 bases and 10 bases respectively, with 14 bases between them. Germline values: CDR1 SGDLS, CDR2 YYNGEE. The CDR3 is 15 residues long.

The rearrangement links TRBV5-4 to TRBJ1-1; D ambiguous. The germline CDR1 and CDR2 sequences are SGHNT and YYREEE (reference sequence). The CDR3 has 13 amino acids. Trimming stripped 4 bases from V and 1 base from J, with 8 bases between. The CDR3 DNA reads TGTGCCAGCAGCCGCCCTGGGAACACTGAAGCTTTCTTT. The encoded protein is CASSRPGNTEAFF. The entire variable domain, with the rest obtained from reference TRBV5-4 and TRBJ1-1, is as follows: ETGVTQSPTHLIKTRGQQVTLRCSSQSGHNTVSWYQQALGQGPQFIFQYYREEENGRGNFPPRFSGLQFPNYSSELNVNALELDDSALYLCASSRPGNTEAFFGQGTRLTVV.

This clonotype has a handful of counts. The V call is TRBV3-1, the J call TRBJ1-1; unclear D gene. V lost 4 bases and J 1 base, leaving 10 bases between the germline ends. CDR1 is LGHDT and CDR2 is YNNKEL in the germline V gene (reference sequence). There are 14 residues in the CDR3. CDR3 DNA sequence: TGTGCCAGCAGCCTCCTGACTCCGAACACTGAAGCTTTCTTT. This translates into CASSLLTPNTEAFF.